Listed here are 21 T cell receptor beta chains from one sample, sequenced in a study of cytomegalovirus exposure and HLA in healthy donors. Use of 60 Vbeta and 13 Jbeta primers characterized the PCR. Measured with immunoSEQ multiplex PCR; TCRdb has only the in-frame clones, and not every one. The table records approximately 170,000 clones, around two thirds of them present only once. What was sequenced was PBMCs. The receptors come from a man in his forties or fifties in good health and CMV-seronegative.

The chain is built from TRBV2 and TRBJ1-2; 7 bases map to TRBD1. V gave up 1 base and J gave up 4 bases; unmatched junction bases: 3. Per the germline V gene, CDR1 is SNHLY and CDR2 is FYNNEI. This CDR3 contains 14 residues. The chain's CDR3 is CASSEEGAVYGYTF. In DNA form, the CDR3 reads TGTGCCAGCAGTGAAGAGGGGGCCGTCTATGGCTACACCTTC.

The genes are TRBV6-5 and TRBJ1-2; TRBD1 agrees at 9 bases. The CDR3 has 14 amino acids. Germline assignment: CDR1 MNHEY and CDR2 SVGAGI. The V segment lost 6 bases and the J segment 3 bases; nucleotides outside the gene matches: 5. The CDR3 DNA reads as TGTGCCAGCAGAGAGACAGGGGGTGACTATGGCTACACCTTC. Protein: CASRETGGDYGYTF.

Concerning this clone: Sequence at one end of the junction differs from germline and may be a read error. The chain has TRBV18 and TRBJ2-1; weak D call: TRBD1 (8 bases). The CDR3 contains 15 residues. In germline, CDR1 is KGHSH, CDR2 LQKENI. The CDR3 reads CASSPQGGAYNEQFF. In DNA, the CDR3 is TGTGCCAGCTCCCCACAGGGGGGGGCGTACAATGAGCAGTTCTTC.

This chain connects TRBV7-3 to TRBJ2-1; 7 bases are shared with TRBD2. Trimming cost V 4 bases and J 3 bases; bases outside gene matches: 9. The CDR3 consists of 16 residues. Germline V gene sequence: CDR1 SGHTA, CDR2 FQGTGA. CDR3: CASSSSGGSRYNEQFF. For the CDR3, the DNA is TGTGCCAGCAGCTCCTCAGGCGGGAGTCGCTACAATGAGCAGTTCTTC.

The chain has TRBV6-5 and TRBJ2-3; TRBD1 matches at 9 bases. The J segment lost 3 bases and the V segment lost 5 bases, leaving 3 bases of the junction unmatched. Germline V gene sequence: CDR1 MNHEY, CDR2 SVGAGI. The CDR3 is 14 amino acids. The CDR3, as DNA: TGTGCCAGCAGTACGGACAGGGGAACAGATACGCAGTATTTT. This codes for CASSTDRGTDTQYF.

This sequence joins TRBV6-1 and TRBJ1-2; 10 positions match TRBD1. In germline, CDR1 is MNHNS, CDR2 SASEGT. V gave up 3 bases and J gave up 4 bases; unmatched junction bases: 8. The CDR3 runs to 16 residues. For the CDR3, the DNA is TGTGCCAGCAGTGAGACAGGGGGCGAACTGGTCTATGGCTACACCTTC. Translated, it gives CASSETGGELVYGYTF.

The V gene is TRBV29-1, the J gene TRBJ1-2; a weak D match, TRBD1 (5 bases). V was trimmed by 3 bases and J by 6 bases, leaving 14 bases between them. In germline, CDR1 is SQVTM, CDR2 ANQGSEA. This CDR3 has 13 residues. CDR3 loop: CSVDWAGGDGYTF. CDR3 DNA sequence: TGCAGCGTTGATTGGGCCGGGGGTGATGGCTACACCTTC.

J is TRBJ1-6 and V is TRBV5-6; tentatively, D is TRBD1 (6 bases). Trimming took off 4 bases at V and 3 bases at J, with 14 bases between the two ends. CDR1 SGHDT and CDR2 YYEEEE come from the germline V gene. CDR3 size: 16 residues. The DNA for the CDR3 is TGTGCCAGCAGCCCCGGACAGTCCGTCTATAATTCACCCCTCCACTTT. Its protein is CASSPGQSVYNSPLHF. Filled out from reference TRBV5-6 and TRBJ1-6, the complete variable domain reads DAGVTQSPTHLIKTRGQQVTLRCSPKSGHDTVSWYQQALGQGPQFIFQYYEEEERQRGNFPDRFSGHQFPNYSSELNVNALLLGDSALYLCASSPGQSVYNSPLHFGNGTRLTVT.

The chain couples TRBV7-2 to TRBJ1-1; 10 nucleotides match TRBD1. The CDR3 length is 14 residues. V was pared by 5 bases and J by 5 bases, with 5 bases of the junction left unmatched. CDR1 SGHTA and CDR2 FQGNSA come from the germline V gene. The CDR3 sequence: CASSPDRGRTEAFF. The CDR3 nucleotides are TGTGCCAGCAGCCCCGACAGGGGGCGAACTGAAGCTTTCTTT.

The chain employs TRBV5-8 and TRBJ1-5, with 7 bases lining up with TRBD1. With V trimmed by 2 bases and J by 1 base, 3 bases remained unmatched. Germline V gene sequence: CDR1 SGHTS, CDR2 YDEGEE. The CDR3 is 15 amino acids. The CDR3 spells CASSFRTGSNQPQHF. In DNA, the CDR3 is TGTGCCAGCAGCTTCAGGACAGGAAGCAATCAGCCCCAGCATTTT. Combining the CDR3 with reference TRBV5-8 and TRBJ1-5 gives the whole variable domain EAGVTQSPTHLIKTRGQQATLRCSPISGHTSVYWYQQALGLGLQFLLWYDEGEERNRGNFPPRFSGRQFPNYSSELNVNALELEDSALYLCASSFRTGSNQPQHFGDGTRLSIL.

This clone was detected a few times. This chain uses TRBV19 with TRBJ2-3, with D perhaps TRBD2 (5 bases). CDR1 is LNHDA, CDR2 SQIVND, per germline (reference sequence). The CDR3 loop spans 13 amino acids. V was cut by 6 bases and J by 2 bases, with 9 bases left in between. DNA for the CDR3: TGTGCCAGTAGGCTCGGGGTCACAGATACGCAGTATTTT. This codes for CASRLGVTDTQYF.

This chain links TRBV19 with TRBJ1-4; weak D call: TRBD1 (5 bases). This CDR3 region has 15 residues. Germline CDR1 reads LNHDA; CDR2 reads SQIVND (reference sequence). With 6 bases removed from V and 7 bases from J, the gap between germline ends came to 18 bases. CDR3 residues: CASSSPGSPIEKLFF. CDR3 coding DNA: TGTGCCAGTAGCTCACCAGGGTCTCCAATTGAAAAACTGTTTTTT.

J is TRBJ1-2 and V is TRBV30; D is uncertain. CDR1 is GTSNPN and CDR2 is SVGIG in the germline V gene (reference sequence). The CDR3 is 12 amino acids. Trimming cost V 1 base and J 8 bases, with 11 bases left between them. CDR3 nucleotides: TGTGCCTGGAGTGGGACTTCTAAGGGCTACACCTTC. Protein: CAWSGTSKGYTF.

There are a few counts of this clone. The chain recombines TRBV13 with TRBJ2-5, with 10 positions matching TRBD1. After removal of 5 bases from V and 6 bases from J, the junction contained 9 bases not matched to a gene. CDR1 and CDR2 (germline): PRHDT, FYEKMQ (reference sequence). The CDR3 loop spans 15 amino acids. The CDR3 sequence is CASSLRQGASKTQYF. In nucleotides, the CDR3 is TGTGCCAGCAGCCTCCGACAGGGGGCGTCTAAGACCCAGTACTTC.

The sample holds one count of this clone. J is TRBJ2-7 and V is TRBV5-1; D may be TRBD1 (6 bases). V shed 0 bases and J shed 2 bases, with 9 bases lying between them. Per germline, CDR1 SGHRS and CDR2 YFSETQ. CDR3 size: 14 residues. The CDR3 DNA sequence: TGCGCCAGCAGCTTGGATGGGGGCCCCTACGAGCAGTACTTC. Translation gives CASSLDGGPYEQYF.

The chain is built from TRBV2 and TRBJ2-5; D possibly corresponds to TRBD1 (6 bases). The J call may be wrong; the DNA end is better matched by TRBJ2-7. The CDR3 spans 20 residues. Germline CDR1 and CDR2: SNHLY and FYNNEI. CDR3 region: CASSPTPGTSQGRVPYEQYF. The DNA of the CDR3 is TGTGCCAGCAGTCCCACCCCCGGGACATCCCAAGGTAGAGTCCCCTACGAGCAGTACTTC.

The CDR3: CASSYSRDRGYEQYF. The CDR3 bases are TGTGCCAGCAGTTATTCCCGGGACAGGGGTTACGAGCAGTACTTC. The gene calls are TRBV6-5 and TRBJ2-7, with TRBD1 matching over 10 bases. The V and J ends lost 3 bases and 4 bases, in that order; junction bases with no gene match: 6. CDR1 is MNHEY, CDR2 SVGAGI, per germline. The CDR3 runs to 15 residues.

This clone was observed a handful of times. The chain joins TRBV7-2 to TRBJ2-2; 11 nucleotides align to TRBD2. The junction had 13 bases not matched to a gene; V was cut back by 2 bases and J by 5 bases. The length of the CDR3 is 19 residues. Germline V CDR1 and CDR2: SGHTA, FQGNSA. CDR3 DNA sequence: TGTGCCAGCAGCTTATTGTCGCCGGGGCTAGCGGGGGGAACCGGGGAGCTGTTTTTT. Amino acids: CASSLLSPGLAGGTGELFF. Full variable domain (remainder filled in from reference TRBV7-2 and TRBJ2-2): GAGVSQSPSNKVTEKGKDVELRCDPISGHTALYWYRQSLGQGLEFLIYFQGNSAPDKSGLPSDRFSAERTGGSVSTLTIQRTQQEDSAVYLCASSLLSPGLAGGTGELFFGEGSRLTVL.

V usage is TRBV15 and J usage is TRBJ2-7; TRBD2 matches at 8 bases. With 1 base clipped from V and 7 bases from J, the junction kept 6 bases outside the gene matches. This CDR3 comprises 14 residues. Germline V CDR1 and CDR2: LNHNV, YYDKDF (reference sequence). The DNA of the CDR3 is TGTGCCACCAGCAGAGCGGGAGGGCCGAGGGAGCAGTACTTC. Amino acid sequence: CATSRAGGPREQYF. The variable domain in full, with the rest retrieved from reference TRBV15 and TRBJ2-7, is DAMVIQNPRYQVTQFGKPVTLSCSQTLNHNVMYWYQQKSSQAPKLLFHYYDKDFNNEADTPDNFQSRRPNTSFCFLDIRSPGLGDTAMYLCATSRAGGPREQYFGPGTRLTVT.

The gene calls are TRBV4-1 and TRBJ2-4, with 10 bases aligning to TRBD1. The CDR3 runs 17 residues. V gave up 6 bases and J gave up 0 bases; unmatched junction bases: 8. CDR1 is MGHRA and CDR2 is YSYEKL in the germline V gene. The chain's CDR3 is CASSPDRGDLAKNIQYF. The CDR3 nucleotides read TGCGCCAGCAGTCCGGACAGGGGGGACCTAGCCAAAAACATTCAGTACTTC.

The chain recombines TRBV5-1 with TRBJ2-3; 8 bases line up with TRBD2. CDR1 and CDR2 (germline): SGHRS, YFSETQ. With V trimmed by 0 bases and J by 3 bases, 12 bases remained unmatched. The CDR3 is 18 amino acids. For the CDR3, the DNA is TGCGCCAGCAGCTTGGCCCATGGGGCGGCGGGAGGAACAGATACGCAGTATTTT. Protein product: CASSLAHGAAGGTDTQYF.